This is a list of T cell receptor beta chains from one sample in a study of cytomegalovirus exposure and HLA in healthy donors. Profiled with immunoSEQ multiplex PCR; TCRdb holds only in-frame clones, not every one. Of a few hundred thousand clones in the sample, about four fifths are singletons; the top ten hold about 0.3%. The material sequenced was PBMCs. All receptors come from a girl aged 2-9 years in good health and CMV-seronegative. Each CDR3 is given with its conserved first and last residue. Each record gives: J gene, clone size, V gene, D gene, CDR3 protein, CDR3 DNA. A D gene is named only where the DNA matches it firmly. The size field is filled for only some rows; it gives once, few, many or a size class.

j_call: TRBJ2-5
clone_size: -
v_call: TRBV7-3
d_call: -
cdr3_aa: CASSLTPTSVETQYF
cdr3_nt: TGTGCCAGCAGCTTAACGCCGACTAGTGTAGAGACCCAGTACTTC

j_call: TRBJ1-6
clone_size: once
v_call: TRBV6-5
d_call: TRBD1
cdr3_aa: CASSHRLDRISPLHF
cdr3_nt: TGTGCCAGCAGTCACCGACTGGACAGGATTTCACCCCTCCACTTT

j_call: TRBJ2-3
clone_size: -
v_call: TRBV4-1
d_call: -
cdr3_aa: CASSQVGGSTDTQYF
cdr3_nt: TGCGCCAGCAGCCAAGTCGGGGGTAGCACAGATACGCAGTATTTT

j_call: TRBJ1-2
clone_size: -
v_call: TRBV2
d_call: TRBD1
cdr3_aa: CASSGQGWYGYTF
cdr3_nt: TGTGCCAGCAGTGGACAGGGTTGGTATGGCTACACCTTC

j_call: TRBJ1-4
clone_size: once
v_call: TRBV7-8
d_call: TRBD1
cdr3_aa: CASSLTGRDEKLFF
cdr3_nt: TGTGCCAGCAGCCTGACAGGGCGGGATGAAAAACTGTTTTTT

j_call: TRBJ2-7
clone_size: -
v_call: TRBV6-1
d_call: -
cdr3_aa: CASSDLAGFYEQYF
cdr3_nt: TGTGCCAGCAGTGATCTTGCGGGATTCTACGAGCAGTACTTC

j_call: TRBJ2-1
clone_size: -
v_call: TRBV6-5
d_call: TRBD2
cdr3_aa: CASSHGGTYNEQFF
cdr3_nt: TGTGCCAGCAGTCACGGGGGGACTTACAATGAGCAGTTCTTC

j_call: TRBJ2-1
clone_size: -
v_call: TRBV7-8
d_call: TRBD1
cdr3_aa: CASSGGTGAGNEQFF
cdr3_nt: TGTGCCAGCAGCGGGGGGACAGGGGCTGGCAATGAGCAGTTCTTC

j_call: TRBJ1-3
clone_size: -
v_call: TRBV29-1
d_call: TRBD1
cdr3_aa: CSVSDRESGNTIYF
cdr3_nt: TGCAGCGTGTCGGACAGGGAATCTGGAAACACCATATATTTT

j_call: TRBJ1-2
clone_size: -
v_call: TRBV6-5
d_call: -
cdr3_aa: CASSYDRNYGYTF
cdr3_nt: TGTGCCAGCAGTTACGACAGAAACTATGGCTACACCTTC

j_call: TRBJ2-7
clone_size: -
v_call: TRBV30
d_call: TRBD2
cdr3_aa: CAWSVPSGAVYEQYF
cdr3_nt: TGTGCCTGGAGTGTACCTAGCGGGGCCGTCTACGAGCAGTACTTC

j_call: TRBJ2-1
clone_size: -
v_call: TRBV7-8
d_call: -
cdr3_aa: CASSPRTSAFHNEQFF
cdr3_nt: TGTGCCAGCAGCCCCCGGACTTCCGCGTTCCACAATGAGCAGTTCTTC

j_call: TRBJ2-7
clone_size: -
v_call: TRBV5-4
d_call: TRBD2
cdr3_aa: CASSSGLAGEPSYEQYF
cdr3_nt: TGTGCCAGCAGCTCAGGACTAGCGGGGGAGCCTTCCTACGAGCAGTACTTC

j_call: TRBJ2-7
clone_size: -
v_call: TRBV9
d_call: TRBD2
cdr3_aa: CASSASIAGWGSYEQYF
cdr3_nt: TGTGCCAGCAGCGCTTCCATAGCGGGATGGGGTTCCTACGAGCAGTACTTC

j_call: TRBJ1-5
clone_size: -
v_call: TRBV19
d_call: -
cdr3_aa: CASSIVSDQPQHF
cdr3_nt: TGTGCCAGTAGTATAGTTTCGGATCAGCCCCAGCATTTT

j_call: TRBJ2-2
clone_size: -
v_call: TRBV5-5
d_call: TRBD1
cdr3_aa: CASSHRQGGTGELFF
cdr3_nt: TGTGCCAGCAGCCACCGACAGGGTGGCACCGGGGAGCTGTTTTTT

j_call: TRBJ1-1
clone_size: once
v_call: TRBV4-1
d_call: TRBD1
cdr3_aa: CASSQGQANTEAFF
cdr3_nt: TGCGCCAGCAGCCAGGGACAGGCGAACACTGAAGCTTTCTTT